This T cell receptor (beta chain) was profiled in a study of cytomegalovirus exposure and HLA in healthy donors (TCRdb year 2017). For context, the study as a whole: In an earlier analysis of fewer than 750 of the donors, roughly 300 Gb of sequence data and 100 million or so unique TCR beta sequences from about 190 million T cells were reported. Besides the first cohort of around 700 subjects, a separate validation cohort made up of over 100 different subjects was used. In a later genetic analysis, genome-wide SNP genotypes for about 55% of the roughly 700 donors were used, and that subset was treated as a discovery cohort. To study patterns of TCR occurrence, a later analysis re-analyzed previously published TCR beta repertoires from around 670 donors and added high-resolution HLA genotyping. Rather than using new phenotypic data, the later analysis identified candidate immune exposures from TCR beta sequences and from how often those sequences occurred across donors. To decide whether each TCR beta V gene segment behaved as functional or pseudogenic, an earlier analysis of fewer than 750 of the donors relied on high-throughput TCR beta sequencing. Typing coverage varied by locus: 629-630 donors for A, B, C, DRB1 and DQB1; roughly 500 for DQA1; some 610 for DPA1; more than 450 for DPB1. The genetic ancestry cluster associated with self-reported Caucasian donors included 70% to 85% of the 398 genotyped donors. Donor age, sex, ethnicity and CMV serostatus were compiled alongside the repertoire data. Because of strong linkage in the cohort, a few DR-DQ haplotypes were treated as single units for association and clustering. Using immunosequencing, the study profiled T cell repertoires from fewer than 700 subjects and related those repertoires to cytomegalovirus serostatus. The study combined high-throughput TCR immunosequencing, statistical association of individual TCRs with disease status, and machine learning to predict cytomegalovirus infection status. The study aimed to test whether cataloging public T cell receptors could reveal signatures of past pathogen exposure. Across under 500 genotyped donors of the cohort, an average of about 200,000 unique TCR beta nucleotide sequences per donor were sequenced, and 15% to 20% of those sequences were non-productive. All discovery cohort repertoires had been generated on a single sequencing platform. Class I and class II HLA loci were covered by the typing at four-digit resolution. About 280 gigabases of sequencing data and around 87 million unique TCR sequences were included in an early release covering 500 to 750 HLA-typed donors.

What the work shows at the level of the full study, not this receptor alone: Correlated functional status among segregating V segments might be attributable to linkage disequilibrium, but an unknown experimental factor could not be ruled out. The study gave a list of under 200 TCR beta chains associated with cytomegalovirus. The cohort was sequenced for TCR beta chains only, and without alpha or paired-chain data the features that could be detected were limited. An association between a missense DCLRE1C variant and V-gene and J-gene trimming of TCR beta chains was found in a later genetic analysis and replicated in an independent cohort. According to the authors, the approach could potentially be generalized to other disease states and immunological phenotypes. Because counts were too low, roughly 18 rarely observed V segments, including chromosome 9 orphons, were left out of the earlier analysis of about 500 of the donors. A later analysis found that TCR association rates varied across HLA loci, with DRB1 alleles showing the most associated TCRs and HLA-C alleles the fewest. Sequencing depth was assumed to be roughly uniform across donors in the presence/absence analyses, though that assumption may not hold. When HLA alleles, especially DR and DQ, strongly co-occurred, attributing TCR associations to individual alleles was difficult. A later analysis found that most CMV-associated TCR beta chains appeared HLA-restricted, with HLA associations seemingly driven largely by CMV exposure. According to a later analysis, parvovirus B19, influenza, CMV and Epstein-Barr virus appeared linked to several top co-occurrence clusters. In vitro tests confirmed that a few of the cytomegalovirus-associated TCR beta chains recognize cytomegalovirus antigens. Most TCR sequences were seen in very few donors, while some public TCRs were found in many individuals. A further reported finding was that TCR beta sequences accurately predicted the HLA-A and HLA-B alleles for most subjects in the first cohort. Immune exposure information for the cohort was limited to CMV serostatus. The classifier was reported to diagnose cytomegalovirus status with high specificity and sensitivity in both the original cohort and the validation cohort. A later analysis associated 17,000 or so TCR beta sequences with specific HLA alleles at a false discovery rate of 0.05. Broadly in line with IMGT annotations, most TCR beta V segments showed up in productive rearrangements about 87% or about 30% of the time in an earlier analysis of roughly 590 of the donors. Because HLA typing was missing for some donors at each locus, association tests included only the typed subset. A group of highly shared sequence variants was considered likely to be a technical artifact of the sequencing pipeline. A later analysis found that HLA-associated TCR beta chains were more clonally expanded and had lower generation probabilities than equally common non-associated chains. In a later genetic analysis, fewer N-insertions in productive TCRs were reported among donors in an Asian-associated ancestry cluster than the roughly 700-donor mean.

The cohort was made up of about 670 healthy bone marrow donors. Cohort members were all nominally healthy when sampled, although unrecorded immune exposures were likely present. The donor tested CMV seropositive and was one of the 289 seropositive cohort members. Every donor gave a peripheral blood sample, and the peripheral blood mononuclear cells from that sample were used for TCR beta sequencing. The Qiagen DNeasy Blood Extraction Kit was used to extract genomic DNA from the blood cell samples. The receptor library was made with the immunoSEQ multiplex PCR assay. The multiplex PCR relied on a mix of 60 forward primers for TCR Vbeta segments and 13 reverse primers for TCR Jbeta segments. Amplification of the CDR3 region of rearranged TCR beta genes was performed with a multiplex PCR assay on genomic DNA. On the Illumina HiSeq System, the amplified TCR beta libraries were sequenced as 87-base-pair reads. Per the authors' processing: Across the roughly 700 repertoires, a later analysis counted some 80 million unique TCR beta chains, roughly 11 million of which were shared by at least two donors. A nearest-neighbor algorithm error-corrected the raw reads and collapsed the reads into unique sequences, merging closely related sequences to remove PCR and sequencing errors. To assign V, D and J gene segments, CDR3 sequences were aligned to IMGT reference sequences. Each retained sequence needed at least a six-nucleotide match to both a V gene segment and a J gene segment. A rearrangement counted as productive if the CDR3 had no stop codons and remained in frame with V and J, and every other rearrangement counted as non-productive. Following IMGT convention, CDR3 was defined as the stretch from the second conserved V-encoded cysteine up to the conserved J-encoded phenylalanine. The earlier analysis of about 560 of the donors excluded any sequence lacking an unambiguous match to a single V gene segment. In an earlier analysis of about 590 of the donors, a V segment was called functional when productive rearrangements were above 56.7%, and segregating when the standard deviation between donors exceeded 5%. A statistical classification framework was developed to diagnose cytomegalovirus status using the catalog of TCR beta chain sequences. In a later analysis, TCR nucleotide sequences were compared against IMGT/GENE-DB human TR gene sequences so that V and J genes could be assigned. The TCRdist pipeline was used in a later analysis to assign CDR3 sequences and most-parsimonious VDJ recombination scenarios. A later analysis defined each TCR beta chain by its CDR3 amino acid sequence plus V-gene family, and excluded reads lacking a unique V-gene family. A later analysis removed 592 highly shared, low-generation-probability nucleotide sequences to deal with suspected cross-contamination and a sequencing artifact. For each public chain, a later analysis derived a clonal expansion index from normalized ranks of inferred template counts within each repertoire. Generation probabilities in a later analysis came from a VDJ recombination model fitted to out-of-frame rearrangements, and those results were checked against IGoR. In a later analysis, hypergeometric tests were used to score TCR-TCR, TCR-HLA and TCR-CMV co-occurrence, with a repertoire-size bias correction applied to TCR pairs. False discovery rates were estimated in a later analysis by permuting HLA or CMV assignments 20 times. A later analysis grouped co-occurring TCRs with DBSCAN, adding TCRdist sequence similarity when clustering within HLA-allele-positive subsets. For co-occurrence clustering, repertoires with fewer than 30,000 or more than 120,000 public chains were excluded, along with 4 to 6 repertoires with anomalous nucleotide sharing. Held by TCRdb, this immuneACCESS table contains in-frame sequences only and omits some clones. Under half of the omission traces to an unresolved V gene where checked; the cause of the rest is unknown. V and J calls and clone size are those listed in that table; D and trimming were worked out from the DNA. The sample has about 90,000 clones on record, approximately 71% of them singletons. The ten largest clones represent about a sixth of the sample.

Turning to this clone: Which antigen it targets is not known. No base qualities exist here, and no much larger clone lies one base off it.

The sequence came from a woman aged 18-35 years in good health and CMV-seropositive. Sequenced input: PBMCs.

The DNA sequence reads TGTGCCAGCAGCGTAGGGGCAGGGATTAATTCACCCCTCCACTTT. Translated, this gives CASSVGAGINSPLHF. The V and J genes are TRBV9 and TRBJ1-6, with TRBD1 as a weak D call on 5 bases. Based on the germline V gene, the CDR1 and CDR2 sequences are SGDLS and YYNGEE. The CDR3 has 15 amino acids, counting the end cysteine and phenylalanine. Only the CDR3 region is kept as DNA, spanning 45 bases read in frame from base 1. V sheds 0 bases and J sheds 6 bases, leaving 10 bases between their ends. Outside the CDR3, residues come from the reference TRBV9 and TRBJ1-6 proteins, so the full variable domain is: DSGVTQTPKHLITATGQRVTLRCSPRSGDLSVYWYQQSLDQGLQFLIQYYNGEERAKGNILERFSAQQFPDLHSELNLSSLELGDSALYFCASSVGAGINSPLHFGNGTRLTVT.